This TCR beta chain derives from a study of technical replicates of blood from a handful of donors. Data came from immunoSEQ multiplex PCR; TCRdb stores just in-frame clones and leaves some out. Of approximately 70,000 clones detected, 95% to 96% appear once; the ten largest clones hold roughly 0.24%. Germline V gene data show CDR1 as SGHNT and CDR2 as YYREEE (reference sequence). The CDR3 runs to 15 residues. Trimming removed 0 bases at V and 4 bases at J, with 11 bases between. Source material: T cells isolated from PBMCs. The chain recombines TRBV5-4 with TRBJ2-1; possible D gene TRBD2, 6 bases. This TCR came from a human donor in good health. The CDR3 is CASSLDGTPYNEQFF. CDR3 sequence (DNA): TGTGCCAGCAGCTTGGATGGGACTCCTTACAATGAGCAGTTCTTC.